This T cell receptor beta chain came from a study of vaccination and CD4 T cells after COVID-19. Turning to the study itself: Two Hispanic individuals were among six male and four female convalescent patients. Median draw time for post-COVID samples was 90 to 130 days post-diagnosis (range 35 to 161).

Sequencing of cultured CD4+ T cell DNA used the Oncomine TCR Beta short-read assay. TCRdb reprocessed the PCR reads with MiXCR, giving one entry per CDR3 protein. The table lists around 20,000 distinct CDR3 sequences, roughly 52% of them singletons. Of note for this clonotype: Its matching antigen is unknown.

This CDR3 has 12 residues. Germline values: CDR1 MGHRA, CDR2 YSYEKL. V gave up 3 bases and J gave up 7 bases, with 9 bases separating them. Treatment indicated: roughly ten-day PBMC culture with coronavirus spike peptide pools or control peptides (ViraFEST assay). What was sequenced was CD4+ T cells from blood, cultured in vitro. V usage is TRBV4-1 and J usage is TRBJ1-1; no definite D call. The origin of this receptor is a human donor who had recovered from COVID-19. The CDR3 region is CASSHTGLEAFF. CDR3 in DNA: TGCGCCAGCAGCCATACGGGCCTTGAAGCTTTCTTT.